This is a list of T cell receptor beta chains from one sample in a study of immune characterization of retroperitoneal liposarcoma. One entry per CDR3 protein, called by TCRdb with MiXCR from the PCR reads. This sample yields approximately 11,000 distinct CDR3 sequences, of which roughly 26% are seen a single time; approximately 9.1% belongs to the top ten. The sequenced sample was tumor tissue. All receptors derive from a female donor with retroperitoneal liposarcoma. The CDR3 runs from the conserved cysteine through the conserved F or W. A D gene is named only where the DNA matches it firmly. Rows may omit the clone size; those that give it use once, few, many or a size class.

>few|TRBV6-6|TRBJ1-2|NA
CASSYNRAYGYTF
TGTGCCAGCAGTTACAACAGGGCGTATGGCTACACCTTC
>NA|TRBV11-2|TRBJ1-5|NA
CASSLVGGQPQHF
TGTGCCAGCAGCTTAGTAGGAGGTCAGCCCCAGCATTTT
>large|TRBV6-1|TRBJ2-1|TRBD2
CASSPPGLANEQFF
TGTGCCAGCAGCCCACCGGGACTAGCGAATGAGCAGTTCTTC
>many|TRBV11-2|TRBJ2-4|NA
CASSRQAGAKNIQYF
TGTGCCAGCAGCCGACAGGCGGGGGCCAAAAACATTCAGTACTTC
>many|TRBV6-1|TRBJ1-3|NA
CASRIGSGNTIYF
TGTGCCAGCAGGATCGGCTCTGGAAACACCATATATTTT
>NA|TRBV5-3|TRBJ2-7|TRBD1
CASSARQGRFTYEQYF
TGTGCCAGCAGCGCCCGACAGGGGAGGTTCACCTACGAGCAGTACTTC
>many|TRBV7-2|TRBJ2-7|TRBD2
CASSPDSGRYNEQYF
TGTGCCAGCAGCCCAGATAGCGGGAGGTACAATGAGCAGTACTTC
>NA|TRBV25-1|TRBJ2-2|NA
CASSAQTWGGELFF
TGTGCCAGCAGTGCCCAGACCTGGGGCGGGGAGCTGTTTTTT
>NA|TRBV10-1|TRBJ1-2|NA
CASSEHQNYGYTF
TGCGCCAGCAGTGAGCACCAGAACTATGGCTACACCTTC
>few|TRBV27|TRBJ1-1|NA
CASSSYTENTEAFF
TGTGCCAGCAGTTCCTACACGGAGAACACTGAAGCTTTCTTT
>few|TRBV25-1|TRBJ2-1|NA
CASRDQGRVYNEQFF
TGTGCCAGCAGAGATCAGGGGCGCGTTTACAATGAGCAGTTCTTC
>NA|TRBV25-1|TRBJ2-1|NA
CASSKAGADTQFF
TGTGCCAGCAGTAAGGCAGGGGCAGATACGCAGTTCTTC
>many|TRBV6-1|TRBJ2-7|NA
CASSARGGGYYEQYF
TGTGCCAGCAGTGCCCGGGGAGGGGGTTACTACGAGCAGTACTTC
>few|TRBV7-9|TRBJ2-7|NA
CASSLVAESYEQYF
TGTGCCAGCAGCTTAGTAGCGGAATCCTACGAGCAGTACTTC
>many|TRBV7-2|TRBJ2-3|NA
CASSLDTGRGTDTQYF
TGTGCCAGCAGCTTAGACACGGGGAGGGGGACAGATACGCAGTATTTT
>many|TRBV7-2|TRBJ2-1|NA
CASSLEGSEQFF
TGTGCCAGCAGCTTAGAAGGAAGCGAGCAGTTCTTC
>NA|TRBV6-1|TRBJ2-1|NA
CASSEQAQREQFF
TGTGCCAGCAGTGAACAGGCCCAGCGGGAGCAGTTCTTC
>NA|TRBV10-3|TRBJ2-7|TRBD1
CAISEPSGTAHYNEQYF
TGTGCCATCAGTGAGCCCTCTGGGACAGCGCATTACAATGAGCAGTACTTC
>medium-sized|TRBV6-1|TRBJ2-1|NA
CASSEGDPSSYEQFF
TGTGCCAGCAGTGAAGGGGACCCAAGCTCCTACGAGCAGTTCTTC
>many|TRBV28|TRBJ2-3|NA
CASSFVRYTDTQYF
TGTGCCAGCAGTTTTGTGCGGTACACAGATACGCAGTATTTT
>NA|TRBV6-1|TRBJ1-5|NA
CASRPDRRPDQPQHF
TGTGCCAGCAGACCCGACAGGCGCCCAGATCAGCCCCAGCATTTT
>NA|TRBV12-3/TRBV12-4|TRBJ1-6|NA
CASRGTYNSPLHF
TGTGCCAGCAGAGGCACCTATAATTCACCCCTCCACTTT
>medium-sized|TRBV6-1|TRBJ2-1|NA
CASFAPAGSEQFF
TGTGCCAGCTTCGCACCCGCCGGCAGTGAGCAGTTCTTC
>few|TRBV12-3/TRBV12-4|TRBJ1-1|NA
CASSTREGTEAFF
TGTGCCAGCAGTACCCGGGAGGGCACTGAAGCTTTCTTT
>many|TRBV12-3/TRBV12-4|TRBJ2-7|NA
CASSRNYEQYF
TGTGCCAGCAGCCGCAACTACGAGCAGTACTTC
>NA|TRBV4-3|TRBJ2-5|NA
CASSQDPGGARQTQYF
TGCGCCAGCAGCCAAGATCCCGGGGGCGCGAGGCAGACCCAGTACTTC
>many|TRBV12-3/TRBV12-4|TRBJ2-1|TRBD2
CAGTNPGLAVAGYNEQFF
TGTGCCGGCACCAATCCGGGACTAGCGGTAGCGGGCTACAATGAGCAGTTCTTC
>few|TRBV11-2|TRBJ2-7|TRBD2
CASSLVGGGSYEQYF
TGTGCCAGCAGCTTAGTGGGCGGGGGCTCCTACGAGCAGTACTTC
>few|TRBV7-9|TRBJ2-7|NA
CASSPLEQYF
TGTGCCAGCAGCCCTCTCGAGCAGTACTTC
>NA|TRBV11-3|TRBJ2-5|TRBD1
CASSPGQGRRETQYF
TGTGCCAGCAGCCCGGGACAGGGGCGGAGAGAGACCCAGTACTTC
>few|TRBV6-1|TRBJ2-1|NA
CASSEEVASYNEQFF
TGTGCCAGCAGTGAAGAGGTAGCGTCCTACAATGAGCAGTTCTTC
>NA|TRBV12-3/TRBV12-4|TRBJ2-1|NA
CASSFWGEPYYNEQFF
TGTGCCAGCAGTTTTTGGGGGGAGCCGTACTACAATGAGCAGTTCTTC
>once|TRBV7-2|TRBJ2-1|NA
CASSFTENTEAFFGQGSGEQFF
NA
>many|TRBV24-1|TRBJ2-5|TRBD2
CATSDFSRLAGSETQYF
TGTGCCACCAGTGATTTTAGCAGGCTAGCGGGAAGCGAGACCCAGTACTTC
>few|TRBV12-3/TRBV12-4|TRBJ2-1|NA
CASRPRTSQETQFF
TGTGCCAGCAGACCCCGGACTTCACAGGAGACCCAGTTCTTC
>few|TRBV12-3/TRBV12-4|TRBJ1-5|NA
CASSRRFNQPQHF
TGTGCCAGCAGCCGCAGGTTCAATCAGCCCCAGCATTTT
>few|TRBV6-2/TRBV6-3|TRBJ2-1|TRBD2
CASSYSKAGGLRSYNEQFF
TGTGCCAGCAGTTACTCGAAAGCGGGAGGGCTCCGCTCCTACAATGAGCAGTTCTTC
>many|TRBV12-3/TRBV12-4|TRBJ2-7|TRBD2
CASSETQKLAGVPYEQYF
TGTGCCAGCAGTGAGACACAAAAACTAGCGGGGGTCCCCTACGAGCAGTACTTC
>many|TRBV11-3|TRBJ2-7|TRBD1
CASSVSGTGGYEQYF
TGTGCCAGCAGCGTATCCGGGACAGGGGGATACGAGCAGTACTTC